Listed here is a single T cell receptor beta chain. Its specificity is not known. The data derive from a study of response to subunit inactivated influenza vaccine. Notes on the study in general: New T cells are recruited in small numbers by each seasonal influenza vaccination, according to the authors' suggestion.

Deletions cut 1 base from V and 6 bases from J, with 16 bases between. This CDR3 spans 15 amino acids. Germline V gene sequence: CDR1 SGHDT, CDR2 YYEEEE. One entry per CDR3 protein, called by TCRdb with MiXCR from the RT-PCR reads. The sample has just under 250,000 distinct CDR3 sequences, over 9% seen once. The rearrangement joins TRBV5-6 to TRBJ2-5; D possibly corresponds to TRBD1 (5 bases). Sequencing was performed on non-naive T cells sorted from PBMCs, taken roughly 15 days before vaccination. The sequence was obtained from a man aged 50-59 years who received an inactivated influenza vaccine. The CDR3 is CASSLSPGNQKTQYF. Written as DNA, the CDR3 is TGTGCCAGCAGCTTGTCCCCAGGGAATCAGAAGACCCAGTACTTC.